These 21 T cell receptor beta chains were all obtained from the same sample, sequenced in a study of shared clonotypes between healthy human individuals. The naive CD8 subset, CD45RO-negative cells positively selected for CCR7, excluded terminally differentiated effector memory CD45RA+ cells. The table came from immunoSEQ multiplex PCR; TCRdb's copy has only in-frame clones and leaves some out. The sample contains nearly 600,000 clones, just under 97% of which appear only once. Sample: naive CD8+ T cells sorted from blood. These receptors all stem from a woman aged 25-40 years in good health.

Details on this clone: The same CDR3 can be traced to other DNA sequences in this sample. The chain has TRBV5-1 and TRBJ2-1, with unresolved D. CDR1 is SGHRS and CDR2 is YFSETQ in the germline V gene. This CDR3 contains 11 residues. V dropped 1 base and J dropped 9 bases, with 5 bases sitting between them. CDR3 sequence (DNA): TGCGCCAGCAGCTTGATAGGTGAGCAGTTCTTC. Its protein product is CASSLIGEQFF.

The chain joins TRBV4-1 to TRBJ1-2; a possible D gene is TRBD1 (5 bases). The V and J ends lost 4 bases and 6 bases respectively, with 18 bases between them. The germline V gene encodes CDR1 MGHRA and CDR2 YSYEKL. The CDR3 extends over 15 amino acids. CDR3 nucleotide sequence: TGCGCCAGCAGCCTAACGATGGGGCTGTATGATGGCTACACCTTC. It encodes CASSLTMGLYDGYTF.

The genes are TRBV10-2 and TRBJ2-7, with a tentative D call TRBD1 (6 bases). V was pared by 4 bases and J by 2 bases, with 6 bases between. Germline V gene lookup returns CDR1 WSHSY and CDR2 SAAADI. The CDR3 loop spans 12 amino acids. The CDR3: CASSGTAYEQYF. In DNA, the CDR3 is TGCGCCAGCAGTGGGACAGCCTACGAGCAGTACTTC.

A word on this clone: Other DNA sequences from this sample encode an identical CDR3 as well. The rearrangement joins TRBV5-4 to TRBJ1-1; TRBD1 matches at 7 bases. This CDR3 is 14 amino acids long. V trimming: 2 bases; J trimming: 5 bases; junction bases outside the gene matches: 6. From germline, CDR1 is SGHNT and CDR2 YYREEE (reference sequence). The CDR3 loop is CASSFRGGGTEAFF. CDR3 sequence (DNA): TGTGCCAGCAGCTTCAGGGGGGGTGGGACTGAAGCTTTCTTT.

J is TRBJ1-5 and V is TRBV28; no definite D call. Trimming cost V 3 bases and J 2 bases, with 11 bases left between them. Germline CDR1 is MDHEN and CDR2 is SYDVKM. The CDR3 covers 15 residues. This chain's CDR3 is CASSFRVSGNQPQHF. Written as DNA, the CDR3 is TGTGCCAGCAGTTTTCGTGTATCGGGCAATCAGCCCCAGCATTTT.

This clone was seen only once. The chain employs TRBV5-4 and TRBJ2-7, with D hard to call. The V and J ends lost 4 bases and 5 bases respectively, with 10 bases between them. This CDR3 region has 12 residues. CDR1 is SGHNT and CDR2 is YYREEE in the germline V gene (reference sequence). The CDR3 DNA reads as TGTGCCAGCAGCGATAGTGAAAACGAGCAGTACTTC. Translated, it gives CASSDSENEQYF.

This clone appeared a few times. The chain couples TRBV10-3 to TRBJ1-1; D gene uncertain. This CDR3 comprises 15 residues. The germline V gene has CDR1 ENHRY and CDR2 SYGVKD. Trimming cost V 0 bases and J 1 base, with 9 bases left between them. CDR3: CAISESGEANTEAFF. The CDR3 DNA is TGTGCCATCAGTGAGTCGGGCGAGGCGAACACTGAAGCTTTCTTT.

The rearrangement links TRBV11-2 to TRBJ2-2, with unresolved D. The CDR3 totals 11 residues. V dropped 1 base and J dropped 10 bases, with 4 bases sitting between them. Germline V lookup: CDR1 SGHAT, CDR2 FQNNGV. The CDR3 nucleotides read TGTGCCAGCAGCTTAGGTCCGGAGCTGTTTTTT. Its protein is CASSLGPELFF.

The chain joins TRBV4-1 to TRBJ2-3, with D unresolved. The CDR3 is 13 residues long. The V end lost 1 base, the J end lost 2 bases, and 4 bases lay between the germline ends. Germline V gives CDR1 MGHRA, CDR2 YSYEKL. The CDR3 bases are TGCGCCAGCAGCCAAGTCCCCACAGATACGCAGTATTTT. Translated, it gives CASSQVPTDTQYF.

V usage is TRBV27 and J usage is TRBJ2-7; D is perhaps TRBD1 or TRBD2 (6 bases each). V was trimmed by 3 bases and J by 5 bases, leaving 17 bases between them. This CDR3 is built from 15 residues. Looked up from germline, CDR1 is MNHEY and CDR2 is SMNVEV (reference sequence). CDR3 DNA: TGTGCCAGCAGTTTCCCTCTCGGGGGCGTGGACGAGCAGTACTTC. Residues: CASSFPLGGVDEQYF.

As to this clone: The junction departs from germline at one end; a sequencing error may be responsible. V gene TRBV4-2 combines with J gene TRBJ2-1; D is perhaps TRBD2 (6 bases). CDR1 LGHNA and CDR2 YNFKEQ come from the germline V gene. The CDR3 sequence is 17 residues long. The CDR3 loop is CASSPERREWAYNEQFF. CDR3 coding DNA: TGTGCCAGCAGCCCCGAGAGACGGGAGTGGGCCTATAATGAGCAGTTCTTC.

The chain combines TRBV6-1 with TRBJ1-1, with D possibly matching TRBD1 (6 bases). This CDR3 has 16 amino acids. Germline values: CDR1 MNHNS, CDR2 SASEGT. V lost 2 bases to trimming and J lost 6 bases, with 19 bases between them. DNA for the CDR3: TGTGCCAGCAGTGAATCATCAAAGGGGGGGCTCCCTGAAGCTTTCTTT. This translates into CASSESSKGGLPEAFF.

This clone was detected once. This chain joins TRBV5-5 and TRBJ2-3; tentative D call: TRBD1 (5 bases). Per germline, CDR1 SGHKS and CDR2 YYEKEE (reference sequence). CDR3 length: 14 residues. V lost 0 bases and J lost 2, with 7 bases in between. As DNA, the CDR3 is TGTGCCAGCAGCTTGGGACAGCCCACAGATACGCAGTATTTT. It specifies CASSLGQPTDTQYF. Full variable domain (rest looked up from reference TRBV5-5 and TRBJ2-3): DAGVTQSPTHLIKTRGQQVTLRCSPISGHKSVSWYQQVLGQGPQFIFQYYEKEERGRGNFPDRFSARQFPNYSSELNVNALLLGDSALYLCASSLGQPTDTQYFGPGTRLTVL.

The rearrangement links TRBV11-3 to TRBJ2-2; 9 positions agree with TRBD2. Germline trimming cut 5 bases from V and 4 bases from J; bases unmatched to any gene: 11. Germline CDR1 SGHNT, CDR2 YENEEA. There are 17 residues in the CDR3. The CDR3 spells CASSPFEAGGVTGELFF. CDR3 sequence (DNA): TGTGCCAGCAGCCCCTTCGAAGCGGGAGGTGTCACCGGGGAGCTGTTTTTT.

The chain employs TRBV5-1 and TRBJ1-1; D uncertain. The CDR3 has 13 residues. V shed 3 bases and J shed 1 base, with 7 bases lying between them. Germline V gene lookup returns CDR1 SGHRS and CDR2 YFSETQ. In DNA form, the CDR3 reads TGCGCCAGCAGCTACGCCGGGAACACTGAAGCTTTCTTT. It translates to CASSYAGNTEAFF. Supplemented by reference TRBV5-1 and TRBJ1-1, the full variable domain reads KAGVTQTPRYLIKTRGQQVTLSCSPISGHRSVSWYQQTPGQGLQFLFEYFSETQRNKGNFPGRFSGRQFSNSRSEMNVSTLELGDSALYLCASSYAGNTEAFFGQGTRLTVV.

The V and J genes are TRBV4-1 and TRBJ2-7; D is unclear. Trimming took off 0 bases at V and 3 bases at J, with 12 bases between the two ends. The CDR3 sequence is 15 residues long. Germline CDR1 is MGHRA and CDR2 is YSYEKL. The CDR3 DNA follows: TGCGCCAGCAGCCAAGAATGGTCTATCTACTACGAGCAGTACTTC. It translates to CASSQEWSIYYEQYF.

V gene TRBV5-1 combines with J gene TRBJ2-7; 9 bases match TRBD2. Germline values: CDR1 SGHRS, CDR2 YFSETQ. The V gene end was trimmed by 0 bases and the J gene end by 4 bases; junction bases not matched to a gene: 8. The CDR3 covers 16 residues. CDR3 residues: CASSLGVAGARYEQYF. For the CDR3, the DNA is TGCGCCAGCAGCTTGGGGGTAGCGGGGGCCAGGTACGAGCAGTACTTC. The whole variable domain, remainder taken from reference TRBV5-1 and TRBJ2-7, is KAGVTQTPRYLIKTRGQQVTLSCSPISGHRSVSWYQQTPGQGLQFLFEYFSETQRNKGNFPGRFSGRQFSNSRSEMNVSTLELGDSALYLCASSLGVAGARYEQYFGPGTRLTVT.

Details on this clone: Other DNA sequences from this sample encode an identical CDR3 as well. V usage is TRBV27 and J usage is TRBJ1-1; TRBD1 is a possible D gene (6 bases). The CDR3 has 14 residues. V was clipped by 3 bases and J by 1 base, with 9 bases between them. Per the germline V gene, CDR1 is MNHEY and CDR2 is SMNVEV (reference sequence). CDR3 sequence (DNA): TGTGCCAGCAGTTTTGGGGGGGCGAACACTGAAGCTTTCTTT. Translation: CASSFGGANTEAFF.

This chain joins TRBV7-9 and TRBJ2-7; tentative D call: TRBD2 (6 bases). CDR3 length: 14 residues. Germline CDR1 and CDR2: SEHNR and FQNEAQ (reference sequence). V was clipped by 4 bases and J by 5 bases, with 15 bases between them. The DNA of the CDR3 is TGTGCCAGCAGCTCCCCGACTAGAGGGGACGAGCAGTACTTC. It is translated as CASSSPTRGDEQYF.

With regard to this clone: This sample also contains other DNA sequences that code for the same CDR3. The chain recombines TRBV27 with TRBJ2-7; 8 bases are shared with TRBD2. Germline CDR1 and CDR2: MNHEY and SMNVEV (reference sequence). The junction had 2 bases not matched to a gene; V was cut back by 4 bases and J by 3 bases. The CDR3 is made up of 13 amino acids. CDR3 region: CASSSGTSYEQYF. DNA of the CDR3: TGTGCCAGCAGTTCCGGGACTAGCTACGAGCAGTACTTC.

The chain is built from TRBV19 and TRBJ2-7; D remains ambiguous. CDR1 and CDR2 (germline): LNHDA, SQIVND (reference sequence). This CDR3 is 14 amino acids long. The V end was cut by 6 bases, the J end by 5 bases, with 17 bases between. The CDR3 sequence is CASRKSSSQNEQYF. CDR3 coding DNA: TGTGCCAGTAGAAAATCCAGCTCTCAAAACGAGCAGTACTTC.